This is a list of T cell receptor beta chains from one sample in a study of early T cells in non-severe SARS-CoV-2 infection. TCRdb recomputed calls from the 5' RACE reads with MiXCR, one row per CDR3 protein. The data show approximately 90,000 distinct CDR3 sequences, around 16% seen once. This material consisted of whole blood, taken at baseline. These receptors were taken from an adult who was a healthcare worker with PCR-confirmed SARS-CoV-2 infection or an uninfected control (not recorded which). CDR3s include the opening cysteine and the closing phenylalanine or tryptophan. D genes are given only for firm matches. Rows give clone size only sometimes, using once, few, many, or a class for an expanded clone.

>few|TRBJ2-3|-|TRBV6-6
TGTGCCAGCAGTTACTCCGGGAGATTCACAGATACGCAGTATTTT
CASSYSGRFTDTQYF
>few|TRBJ1-2|-|TRBV12-3/TRBV12-4
TGTGCCAGCAGTTTTGGTGCCTTGGGATATGGCTACACCTTC
CASSFGALGYGYTF
>-|TRBJ1-2|TRBD1|TRBV20-1
TGCAGTGCTAGTCCGACAGGGAAGTCGCCCGGCTACACCTTC
CSASPTGKSPGYTF
>few|TRBJ2-2|TRBD2|TRBV11-2
TGTGCCAGCAGCCATAGCGGGAGTGGTACCGGGGAGCTGTTTTTT
CASSHSGSGTGELFF
>few|TRBJ2-4|-|TRBV20-1
TGCAGTGCTAGCACGGGTATAACCATTCAGTACTTC
CSASTGITIQYF
>few|TRBJ1-4|-|TRBV5-1
TGCGCCAGCAGCTTGGAGCGGGCTAATGAAAAACTGTTTTTT
CASSLERANEKLFF
>-|TRBJ2-2|-|TRBV13
TGTGCCAGCAGCTTAGGCCAAGACAGCTTGAACACTGGGGAGCTGTTTTTT
CASSLGQDSLNTGELFF
>-|TRBJ2-5|TRBD2|TRBV29-1
TGCAGCGTTGAAGATGGGAGGGAGAAACAGACCCAGTACTTC
CSVEDGREKQTQYF
>many|TRBJ2-7|-|TRBV13
TGTGCCAGCAGCTATACCGGTGGATACAACTACGAGCAGTACTTC
CASSYTGGYNYEQYF
>many|TRBJ2-1|-|TRBV9
TGTGCCAGCAGCGTTTCCCTCCGCAATGAGCAGTTCTTC
CASSVSLRNEQFF
>many|TRBJ1-4|-|TRBV5-1
TGCGCCAGCAGCTGGGGTCGGGACGCCCTTGAAAAACTGTTTTTT
CASSWGRDALEKLFF
>many|TRBJ1-2|TRBD1|TRBV20-1
TGCAGTGCTAGGTCCCTGGGACAGGGAAGGCATGGCTACACCTTC
CSARSLGQGRHGYTF
>few|TRBJ2-7|-|TRBV10-3
TGTGCCATGGGGTTGAGTCGCGCCGAGCAGTACTTC
CAMGLSRAEQYF
>-|TRBJ2-1|TRBD2|TRBV7-9
TGTGCCAGCAGCTTAGATAGGACTAGCGGGAGTAGTCGGAATGAGCAGTTCTTC
CASSLDRTSGSSRNEQFF